This T cell receptor (beta chain) was sequenced during a study of blood T cells in healthy people across ages. A few counts support this clonotype. Trimming at V came to 7 bases and at J to 1 base, leaving 7 bases not matched to a gene. The CDR3 contains 15 residues. PCR was performed a second time for roughly 6 to 12 cycles using a sample-barcoded 5' primer and a J-beta primer mix. In TCRdb, the 5' RACE reads were re-called with MiXCR into one record per CDR3 protein. Here the sample spans 600,000 to 900,000 distinct CDR3 sequences, 25% to 30% being singletons. These data are also associated with another study on T cells of mothers and their children.

The TCR originated in a boy younger than 18 in good health. The V call is TRBV12-3 or TRBV12-4, the J call TRBJ2-5; TRBD2 matches at 9 bases. The sample consisted of blood. The CDR3 coding sequence is TGTGCCAGCACGGACAGCGGGGGGACCCAAGAGACCCAGTACTTC. As protein: CASTDSGGTQETQYF.